This entry lists 23 T cell receptor beta chains sequenced from one sample in a study of tumor and adjacent non-tumor tissue in lung cancer. Three rounds of nested PCR, following a modified ARM-PCR protocol, produced the TCRbeta library. TCRdb reprocessed the multiplex PCR reads via MiXCR and lists one record per CDR3 protein. The sample contains around 140,000 distinct CDR3 sequences, about 71% of which appear only once. No cell sorting was done before RNA was extracted from the tissue. Material: lung tumor tissue. The receptors shown here come from a man aged 55 to 70 with small cell lung cancer.

CDR3 sequence reads: CSAKPTGRETQYF. CDR3 bases: TGCAGTGCAAAACCGACAGGGCGCGAGACCCAGTACTTC. The rearrangement joins TRBV20-1 to TRBJ2-5; 7 nucleotides match TRBD1. With 6 bases clipped from V and 5 bases from J, the junction kept 9 bases outside the gene matches. The length of the CDR3 is 13 residues. CDR1 is DFQATT and CDR2 is SNEGSKA in the germline V gene (reference sequence).

This clonotype appeared a few times. The chain is built from TRBV7-9 and TRBJ1-1; no clear D gene. With 5 bases removed from V and 0 bases from J, the gap between germline ends came to 13 bases. CDR1 and CDR2 from the germline V gene are SEHNR and FQNEAQ (reference sequence). The CDR3 runs 15 residues. The CDR3, as DNA: TGTGCCAGCAGCCCCGTTATTGGGTTGAACACTGAAGCTTTCTTT. Its protein is CASSPVIGLNTEAFF.

This clonotype was counted at least ten times. The J gene is TRBJ1-3, the V gene TRBV20-1, with 12 positions matching TRBD1. The CDR3 covers 16 residues. The germline CDR1 and CDR2 sequences are DFQATT and SNEGSKA (reference sequence). With V trimmed by 1 base and J by 5 bases, 6 bases remained unmatched. The CDR3 DNA reads TGCAGTGCTAGAGTCGGGACAGGGGGCGAGCGAAACACCATATATTTT. This encodes CSARVGTGGERNTIYF.

A remark on this clonotype: A read error is possible here, since a much larger clone lies one base away. The V gene is TRBV4-1, the J gene TRBJ2-6, with TRBD2 identical over 8 bases. Germline CDR1 reads MGHRA; CDR2 reads YSYEKL. This CDR3 is 20 amino acids long. Germline trimming cut 6 bases from V and 0 bases from J; bases unmatched to any gene: 16. The DNA of the CDR3 is TGCGCCAGCAGACAACTTAGCGGGACATCTCGGCACTCTGGGGCCAACGTCCTGACTTTC. This encodes CASRQLSGTSRHSGANVLTF.

The rearrangement joins TRBV11-2 to TRBJ2-7, with a tentative D call TRBD2 (6 bases). The CDR3 runs to 12 residues. In germline, CDR1 is SGHAT, CDR2 FQNNGV. CDR3 DNA: TGTGTCATCAGCCAAGAGGAGGGGTGGCAGTACTTC. Protein product: CVISQEEGWQYF.

A note on this clonotype: A read error may account for a junction end that differs from germline. V usage is TRBV28 and J usage is TRBJ2-1; tentative D call: TRBD2 (6 bases). The CDR3 spans 14 residues. Per the germline V gene, CDR1 is MDHEN and CDR2 is SYDVKM. In DNA form, the CDR3 reads TGTGCCAACAGTATCACTAGGACTAACAATGAGCAGTTCTTC. Amino acid sequence: CANSITRTNNEQFF.

This clonotype was detected ten times or more. The V call is TRBV20-1, the J call TRBJ2-7; possible D gene TRBD2, 6 bases. The CDR3 is 12 residues long. Germline V gives CDR1 DFQATT, CDR2 SNEGSKA (reference sequence). CDR3 in amino acids: CSAGPSPYEQYV. The DNA for the CDR3 is TGCAGCGCGGGACCGAGCCCCTACGAGCAGTACGTC.

This clonotype was detected ten times or more. V gene TRBV20-1 combines with J gene TRBJ2-5; D possibly corresponds to TRBD1 (6 bases). Germline assignment: CDR1 DFQATT and CDR2 SNEGSKA (reference sequence). V lost 0 bases to trimming and J lost 5 bases, with 7 bases between them. CDR3 length: 12 amino acids. CDR3 sequence (DNA): TGCAGTGCTAGAGATCAGGGGGAGACCCAGTACTTC. Its protein is CSARDQGETQYF.

Worth noting for this clonotype: Just one base apart from a much larger clone, this may be a read error. V gene TRBV20-1 combines with J gene TRBJ1-2, with D perhaps matching TRBD1 (5 bases). The germline CDR1 and CDR2 sequences are DFQATT and SNEGSKA (reference sequence). This CDR3 is 14 amino acids long. In DNA form, the CDR3 reads TGCAATGCTAGAGATCCCCAGGGTCAAAGAGGCTACACCTTC. It codes for CNARDPQGQRGYTF.

This clonotype was seen more than once but under ten times. The V and J genes are TRBV20-1 and TRBJ2-5, with a weak D call TRBD1 (5 bases). Germline V gives CDR1 DFQATT, CDR2 SNEGSKA (reference sequence). The CDR3 has 15 residues. Trimming left V 1 base short and J 3 bases short, with 15 bases between. The CDR3 DNA follows: TGCAGTGCTAGAGCCTGGGGTCAAGGGGAAGAGACCCAGTACTTC. Translation gives CSARAWGQGEETQYF.

This clonotype was detected only once. In DNA, the CDR3 is TGTGCCAGCAGCTTAGATCTCTTATACGATGAGCAGTTCTTC. As protein: CASSLDLLYDEQFF. This chain connects TRBV11-3 to TRBJ2-1; no firm D call. Trimming took off 0 bases at V and 8 bases at J, with 11 bases between the two ends. Germline V gene sequence: CDR1 SGHNT, CDR2 YENEEA. This CDR3 spans 14 amino acids.

This clonotype came up once. The junction does not match germline at one end; this may be a read error. The chain is built from TRBV6-1 and TRBJ2-5; 9 nucleotides align to TRBD1. Looked up from germline, CDR1 is MNHNS and CDR2 is SASEGT. The CDR3 has 15 amino acids. The CDR3 protein is CASSPWDRVQETQYF. CDR3 nucleotides: TGTGCCAGCAGTCCATGGGACAGGGTACAAGAGACCCAATACTTC.

Remarks on this clonotype: The junction departs from germline at one end; a sequencing error may be responsible. The CDR3 nucleotides are TGTGCCAGCAGCCTCGGACAGTTCAAGCAGCACTTC. Amino acids: CASSLGQFKQHF. This rearrangement joins TRBV11-2 to TRBJ2-7; TRBD1 might be the D (6 bases). CDR1 SGHAT and CDR2 FQNNGV come from the germline V gene. This CDR3 is 12 amino acids long.

Note on this clonotype: Sequence at one end of the junction differs from germline and may be a read error. The V and J genes are TRBV11-1 and TRBJ2-1, with D unclear. The germline gives CDR1 SGHAT, CDR2 FQDESV (reference sequence). This CDR3 spans 11 amino acids. The chain's CDR3 is CESSLDNVQFF. The CDR3 DNA is TGTGAAAGCAGCTTAGACAATGTGCAGTTCTTC.

The chain couples TRBV5-1 to TRBJ2-1, with TRBD2 matching 13 bases. This CDR3 spans 15 amino acids. CDR1 is SGHRS and CDR2 is YFSETQ in the germline V gene. The trim removed 0 bases at V and 8 bases at J, leaving 2 bases unmatched. This CDR3 is CASSLELAGGDEQFF. Here the CDR3 DNA reads TGCGCCAGCAGCTTGGAACTAGCGGGAGGGGATGAGCAGTTCTTC.

Note on this clonotype: A much larger clone differs from this one at a single base, so this may be a read error. The rearrangement links TRBV20-1 to TRBJ2-3; TRBD1 agrees at 10 bases. The CDR3 contains 16 residues. After removal of 2 bases from V and 1 base from J, the junction contained 6 bases not matched to a gene. Germline loops: CDR1 DFQATT, CDR2 SNEGSKA (reference sequence). The CDR3 DNA reads as TGCAGTGCTAGACGCACCGGGACAGGGGGCACAGATACGCAGTATTTT. Translated, it gives CSARRTGTGGTDTQYF.

This clonotype was observed a handful of times. The chain has TRBV6-6 and TRBJ2-2, with D perhaps matching TRBD1 (6 bases). This CDR3 comprises 15 residues. Germline CDR1 and CDR2: MNHNY and SVGAGI (reference sequence). Trimming shortened V by 4 bases and J by 6 bases, and 15 bases separated the two germline ends. The CDR3 spells CASSSLTGSSGELFF. CDR3 DNA sequence: TGTGCCAGCAGTTCTTTGACAGGATCTTCCGGGGAGCTGTTTTTT.

This clonotype was observed a handful of times. Sequence at one end of the junction differs from germline and may be a read error. CDR3 amino acids: CAGSISGGAGGQPQHF. The CDR3 region has the DNA TGTGCCGGCAGCATCTCAGGGGGCGCCGGGGGTCAGCCCCAGCATTTT. This chain connects TRBV7-9 to TRBJ1-5, with TRBD1 identical over 8 bases. The germline V gene encodes CDR1 SEHNR and CDR2 FQNEAQ (reference sequence). This CDR3 has 16 amino acids.

With regard to this clonotype: Possible read error: a much larger clone is one base away. This chain uses TRBV5-4 with TRBJ2-3; perhaps TRBD1 as D (6 bases). V shed 0 bases and J shed 7 bases, with 12 bases lying between them. CDR1 is SGHNT and CDR2 is YYREEE in the germline V gene (reference sequence). CDR3 length equals 14 residues. CDR3 DNA: TGTGCCAGCAGCTTGGTGGGGGCAACAAATACGCAGTATTTT. This sequence encodes CASSLVGATNTQYF.

With regard to this clonotype: A much larger clone differs by one base, so this may be a read error. This sequence joins TRBV5-4 and TRBJ2-2, with 7 bases that match TRBD2. Per germline, CDR1 SGHNT and CDR2 YYREEE (reference sequence). The CDR3 covers 14 residues. DNA of the CDR3: TGTGCCAGCCGCTTGGGGGGGGAGACCGGGGAGCTGTTTTTT. This sequence encodes CASRLGGETGELFF.

The chain couples TRBV11-2 to TRBJ2-3; D is possibly TRBD2 (5 bases). The CDR3 totals 15 residues. CDR1 is SGHAT and CDR2 is FQNNGV in the germline V gene. V lost 5 bases and J 2 bases, leaving 14 bases between the germline ends. The CDR3 DNA sequence: TGTGCCAGCAGCCCGTTGTTTGACTACACAGATACGCAGTATTTT. This encodes CASSPLFDYTDTQYF.

This chain joins TRBV12-3 or TRBV12-4 and TRBJ1-3, with D uncertain. V lost 8 bases and J lost 0, with 5 bases in between. There are 12 residues in the CDR3. In DNA, the CDR3 is TGTGCCAGCTGGACCTCTGGAAACACCATATATTTT. Translated: CASWTSGNTIYF.

Concerning this clonotype: One junction end disagrees with the germline gene, perhaps due to a read error. The chain has TRBV12-3 or TRBV12-4 and TRBJ2-3; 8 bases are shared with TRBD2. CDR3 length: 18 residues. CDR3 nucleotides: TGTGCCAGCAGGAAGGCTAAGCGGGAGCACCGGATCACAGTTACGCAGTATTTT. Translated, it gives CASRKAKREHRITVTQYF.